The subject of this entry is one T cell receptor (beta chain). These data come from a study of cytomegalovirus exposure and HLA in healthy donors. The PCR was carried out with 60 Vbeta primers and 13 Jbeta primers. Sequencing used immunoSEQ multiplex PCR; TCRdb keeps in-frame clones, though not all of them. The profile shows some 150,000 clones, about 81% of them singletons. CDR1 is KGHSH, CDR2 LQKENI, per germline. V lost 5 bases, J lost 4 bases, and 6 bases stayed unmatched. The CDR3 is made up of 15 amino acids. Source material: PBMCs. The sequence was collected from a man aged 25-40 years in good health and CMV-seronegative. The chain carries TRBV18 and TRBJ2-7; 12 bases are a match to TRBD2. This CDR3 is CASSRTSGAQYEQYF. As DNA, the CDR3 is TGTGCCAGCTCAAGGACTAGCGGGGCTCAGTACGAGCAGTACTTC.